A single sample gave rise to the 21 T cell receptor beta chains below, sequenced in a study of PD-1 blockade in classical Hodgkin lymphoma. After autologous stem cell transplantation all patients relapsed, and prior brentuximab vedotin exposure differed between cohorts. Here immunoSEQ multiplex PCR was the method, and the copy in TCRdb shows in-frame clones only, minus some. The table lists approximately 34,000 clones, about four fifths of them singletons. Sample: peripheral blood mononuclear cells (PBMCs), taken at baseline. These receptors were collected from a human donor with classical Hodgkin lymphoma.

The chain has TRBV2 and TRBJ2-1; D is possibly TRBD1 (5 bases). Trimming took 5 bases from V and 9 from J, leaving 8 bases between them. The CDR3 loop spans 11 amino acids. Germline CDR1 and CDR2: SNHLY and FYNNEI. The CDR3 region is CASSSGFEQFF. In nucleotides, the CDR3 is TGTGCCAGCAGTTCAGGGTTTGAGCAGTTCTTC.

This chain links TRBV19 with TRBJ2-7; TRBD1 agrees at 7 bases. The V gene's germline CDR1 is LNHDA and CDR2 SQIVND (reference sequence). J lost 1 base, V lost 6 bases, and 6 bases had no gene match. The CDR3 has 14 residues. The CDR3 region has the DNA TGTGCCAGTAGATCCGGGACAGCATCCTACGAGCAGTACTTC. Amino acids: CASRSGTASYEQYF.

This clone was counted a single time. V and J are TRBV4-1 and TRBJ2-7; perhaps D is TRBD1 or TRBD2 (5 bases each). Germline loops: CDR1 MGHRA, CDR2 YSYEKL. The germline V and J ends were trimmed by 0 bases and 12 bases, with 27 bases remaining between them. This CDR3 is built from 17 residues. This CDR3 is CASSQDPGASRGDDWYF. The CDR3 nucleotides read TGCGCCAGCAGCCAAGATCCCGGGGCTAGCCGGGGAGACGATTGGTACTTC.

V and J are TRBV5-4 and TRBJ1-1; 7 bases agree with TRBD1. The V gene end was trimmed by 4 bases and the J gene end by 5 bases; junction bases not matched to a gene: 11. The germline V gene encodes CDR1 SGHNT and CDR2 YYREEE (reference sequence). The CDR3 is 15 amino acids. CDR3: CASSLLGGGRTEAFF. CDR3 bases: TGTGCCAGCAGCCTACTAGGGGGCGGAAGGACTGAAGCTTTCTTT. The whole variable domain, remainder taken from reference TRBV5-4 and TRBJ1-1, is ETGVTQSPTHLIKTRGQQVTLRCSSQSGHNTVSWYQQALGQGPQFIFQYYREEENGRGNFPPRFSGLQFPNYSSELNVNALELDDSALYLCASSLLGGGRTEAFFGQGTRLTVV.

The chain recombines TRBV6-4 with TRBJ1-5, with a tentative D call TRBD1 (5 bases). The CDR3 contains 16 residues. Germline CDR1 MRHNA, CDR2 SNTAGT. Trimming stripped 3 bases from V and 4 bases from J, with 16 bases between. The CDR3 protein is CASSDRTGGYNQPQHF. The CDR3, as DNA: TGTGCCAGCAGTGATCGTACGGGGGGGTATAATCAGCCCCAGCATTTT.

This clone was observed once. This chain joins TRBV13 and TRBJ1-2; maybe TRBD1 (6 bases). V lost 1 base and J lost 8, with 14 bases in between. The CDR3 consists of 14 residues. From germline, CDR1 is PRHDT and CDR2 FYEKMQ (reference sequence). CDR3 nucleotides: TGTGCCAGCAGCTTAGAACGGTCAGGGGAAGGCTACACCTTC. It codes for CASSLERSGEGYTF.

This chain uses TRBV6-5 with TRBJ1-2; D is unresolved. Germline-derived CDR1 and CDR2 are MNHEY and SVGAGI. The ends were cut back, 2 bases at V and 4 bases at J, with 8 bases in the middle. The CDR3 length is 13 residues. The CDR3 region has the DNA TGTGCCAGCAGTTACCTGGGATCCTATGGCTACACCTTC. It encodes CASSYLGSYGYTF.

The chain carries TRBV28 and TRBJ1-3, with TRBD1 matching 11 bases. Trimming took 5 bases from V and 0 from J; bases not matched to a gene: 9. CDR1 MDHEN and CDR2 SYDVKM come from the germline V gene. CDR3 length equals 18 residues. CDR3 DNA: TGTGCCAGCAGTACCGGACAGGGGGCTTTCTACTCTGGAAACACCATATATTTT. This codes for CASSTGQGAFYSGNTIYF.

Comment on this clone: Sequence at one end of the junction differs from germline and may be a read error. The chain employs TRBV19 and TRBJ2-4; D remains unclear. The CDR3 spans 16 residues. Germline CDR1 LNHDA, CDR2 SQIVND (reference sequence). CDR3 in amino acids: CASSIQFNQANNIQYF. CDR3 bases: TGTGCCAGTAGTATACAGTTCAACCAGGCCAACAACATTCAGTACTTC.

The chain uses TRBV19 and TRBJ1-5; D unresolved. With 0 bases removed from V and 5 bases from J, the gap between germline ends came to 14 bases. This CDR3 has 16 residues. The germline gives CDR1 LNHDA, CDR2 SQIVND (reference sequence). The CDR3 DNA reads TGTGCCAGTAGTATAGACCGAGTCCCGGGTGATCAGCCCCAGCATTTT. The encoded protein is CASSIDRVPGDQPQHF.

The CDR3 DNA sequence: TGTGCCAGCAGCTCACAGGGGGTCGGGGCCAACGTCCTGACTTTC. Its translation is CASSSQGVGANVLTF. The gene calls are TRBV11-3 and TRBJ2-6, with 8 bases matching TRBD1. V was clipped by 4 bases and J by 4 bases; unmatched bases: 3. The CDR3 sequence is 15 residues long. Germline CDR1 SGHNT, CDR2 YENEEA.

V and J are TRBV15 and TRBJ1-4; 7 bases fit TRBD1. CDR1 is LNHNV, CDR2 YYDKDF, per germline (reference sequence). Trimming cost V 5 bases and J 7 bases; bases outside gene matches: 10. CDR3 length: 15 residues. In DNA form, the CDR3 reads TGTGCCACCAGCCGAAGACAGGGAAGCTTTGAAAAACTGTTTTTT. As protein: CATSRRQGSFEKLFF.

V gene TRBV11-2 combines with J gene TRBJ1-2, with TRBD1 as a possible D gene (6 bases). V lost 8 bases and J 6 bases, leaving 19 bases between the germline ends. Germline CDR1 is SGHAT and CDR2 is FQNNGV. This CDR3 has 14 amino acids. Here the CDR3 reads CASRSIGGANGYTF. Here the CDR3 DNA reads TGTGCCAGCCGCAGTATAGGGGGGGCGAATGGCTACACCTTC.

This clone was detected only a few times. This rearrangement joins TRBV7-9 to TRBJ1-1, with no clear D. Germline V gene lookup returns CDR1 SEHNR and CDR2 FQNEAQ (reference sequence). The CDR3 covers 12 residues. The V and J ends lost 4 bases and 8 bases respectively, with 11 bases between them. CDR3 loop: CASSSSTPEAFF. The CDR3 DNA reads TGTGCCAGCAGCTCCAGTACCCCGGAAGCTTTCTTT.

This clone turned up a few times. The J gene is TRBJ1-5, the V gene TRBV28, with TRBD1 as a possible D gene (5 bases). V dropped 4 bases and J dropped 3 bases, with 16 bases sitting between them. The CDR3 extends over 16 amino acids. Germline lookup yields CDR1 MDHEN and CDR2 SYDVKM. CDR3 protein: CASSSRRGDLNQPQHF. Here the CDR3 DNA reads TGTGCCAGCAGTTCTCGGCGTGGGGACCTCAATCAGCCCCAGCATTTT.

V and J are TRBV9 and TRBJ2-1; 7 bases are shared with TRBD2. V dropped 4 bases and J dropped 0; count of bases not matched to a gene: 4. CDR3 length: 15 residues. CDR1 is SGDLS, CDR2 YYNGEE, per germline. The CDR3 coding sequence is TGTGCCAGCAGCACCCGGGACTACTCCTACAATGAGCAGTTCTTC. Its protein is CASSTRDYSYNEQFF. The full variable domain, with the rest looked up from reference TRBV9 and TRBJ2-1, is DSGVTQTPKHLITATGQRVTLRCSPRSGDLSVYWYQQSLDQGLQFLIQYYNGEERAKGNILERFSAQQFPDLHSELNLSSLELGDSALYFCASSTRDYSYNEQFFGPGTRLTVL.

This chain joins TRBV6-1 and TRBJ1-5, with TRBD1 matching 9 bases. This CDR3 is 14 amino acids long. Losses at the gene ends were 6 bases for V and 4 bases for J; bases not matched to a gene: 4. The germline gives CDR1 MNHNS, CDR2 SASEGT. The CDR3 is CASRRQGGNQPQHF. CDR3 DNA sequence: TGTGCCAGCAGAAGACAGGGGGGGAATCAGCCCCAGCATTTT.

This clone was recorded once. CDR3 bases: TGTGCCAGCAGTTTGAGGGGGGGCGGGGATACGCAGTATTTT. This gives the protein CASSLRGGGDTQYF. This chain connects TRBV27 to TRBJ2-3; possible D gene TRBD2, 7 bases. V was clipped by 3 bases and J by 6 bases, with 13 bases between them. This CDR3 comprises 14 residues. Germline V gene lookup returns CDR1 MNHEY and CDR2 SMNVEV (reference sequence).

The CDR3 DNA reads as TGTGCCAGCAGCTTTGCTGGGGGTGAAAAACTGTTTTTT. Translation gives CASSFAGGEKLFF. This chain links TRBV11-3 with TRBJ1-4; a possible D gene is TRBD1 (5 bases). Germline V gives CDR1 SGHNT, CDR2 YENEEA. The CDR3 spans 13 residues. The V and J ends lost 3 bases and 7 bases respectively, with 9 bases between them. The full variable domain, in which reference TRBV11-3 and TRBJ1-4 provide the parts outside the CDR3, is EAGVVQSPRYKIIEKKQPVAFWCNPISGHNTLYWYLQNLGQGPELLIRYENEEAVDDSQLPKDRFSAERLKGVDSTLKIQPAELGDSAVYLCASSFAGGEKLFFGSGTQLSVL.

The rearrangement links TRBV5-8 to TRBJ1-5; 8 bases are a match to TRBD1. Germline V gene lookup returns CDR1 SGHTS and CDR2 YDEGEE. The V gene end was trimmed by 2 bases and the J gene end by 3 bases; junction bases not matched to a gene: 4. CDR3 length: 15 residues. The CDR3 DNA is TGTGCCAGCAGCTTAGACAGGGGCGACAATCAGCCCCAGCATTTT. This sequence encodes CASSLDRGDNQPQHF.

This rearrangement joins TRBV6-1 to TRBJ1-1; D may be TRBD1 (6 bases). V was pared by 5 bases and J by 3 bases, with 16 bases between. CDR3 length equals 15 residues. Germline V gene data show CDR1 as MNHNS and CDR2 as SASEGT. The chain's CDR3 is CASSPQQGIDTEAFF. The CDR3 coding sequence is TGTGCCAGCAGTCCCCAACAGGGAATCGACACTGAAGCTTTCTTT.